This T cell receptor (beta chain) was sequenced during a study of cytomegalovirus exposure and HLA in healthy donors. V was trimmed by 2 bases and J by 0 bases, leaving 6 bases between them. This CDR3 has 14 amino acids. Germline V gene data show CDR1 as MNHEY and CDR2 as SMNVEV (reference sequence). With 60 Vbeta and 13 Jbeta primers, the PCR was carried out. TCRdb keeps only in-frame clones here, not all; method: immunoSEQ multiplex PCR. This table has about 210,000 clones, roughly 78% appearing once. Concerning this clone: This CDR3 is also generated by other DNA sequences in the sample.

This sequence was found in a boy younger than 18 in good health and CMV-seronegative. The sample was PBMCs. This chain uses TRBV27 with TRBJ2-3; D is possibly TRBD2 (6 bases). CDR3 residues: CASSLSGSTDTQYF. The CDR3 DNA follows: TGTGCCAGCAGTTTAAGCGGGAGCACAGATACGCAGTATTTT.